These 7 T cell receptor beta chains originate from one sample sequenced in a study of OX40 agonist ivuxolimab in advanced cancers. Profiling relied on immunoSEQ multiplex PCR, and the TCRdb table lists in-frame clones only, not all of them. The table includes about 32,000 clones, 87% detected once. The sample in question was CD4+ or CD8+ T cells sorted from blood, obtained in a trial of the OX40 agonist ivuxolimab. Receptor source: an adult with an advanced solid tumor such as melanoma, head and neck, liver or kidney cancer.

The V gene is TRBV5-6, the J gene TRBJ2-7; D is perhaps TRBD1 (5 bases). CDR1 SGHDT and CDR2 YYEEEE come from the germline V gene. The CDR3 consists of 12 residues. The V gene lost 4 bases and the J gene lost 4 bases, with 9 bases spanning the gap. This CDR3 is CASSGADYEQYF. DNA for the CDR3: TGTGCCAGCAGCGGGGCAGATTACGAGCAGTACTTC.

The chain recombines TRBV5-4 with TRBJ2-3, with D perhaps matching TRBD1 or TRBD2 (6 bases each). Trimming stripped 4 bases from V and 4 bases from J, with 19 bases between. This CDR3 region has 16 residues. The germline gives CDR1 SGHNT, CDR2 YYREEE (reference sequence). CDR3: CASSRTGGDRADTQYF. The CDR3 nucleotides read TGTGCCAGCAGCCGTACCGGGGGCGACCGGGCAGATACGCAGTATTTT.

The V gene is TRBV5-1, the J gene TRBJ2-1, with 12 bases fitting TRBD2. The CDR3 runs to 19 residues. Trimming took 4 bases from V and 1 from J; bases not matched to a gene: 12. Germline assignment: CDR1 SGHRS and CDR2 YFSETQ. The CDR3 here is CASSLWTSGTLVSYNEQFF. CDR3 DNA: TGCGCCAGCAGCCTGTGGACTAGCGGGACTTTGGTGTCCTACAATGAGCAGTTCTTC.

The rearrangement uses TRBV5-6 and TRBJ2-5; 7 bases fit TRBD2. The V gene's germline CDR1 is SGHDT and CDR2 YYEEEE. The CDR3 totals 16 residues. Trimming at V came to 3 bases and at J to 0 bases, leaving 8 bases not matched to a gene. The DNA for the CDR3 is TGTGCCAGCAGCTGGCCCGGGACTAATGACCAAGAGACCCAGTACTTC. It encodes CASSWPGTNDQETQYF.

The J gene is TRBJ2-7, the V gene TRBV11-1; 8 bases are a match to TRBD2. Trimming removed 4 bases from V and 6 bases from J; junction bases left unmatched: 2. This CDR3 region has 12 residues. CDR1 and CDR2 (germline): SGHAT, FQDESV (reference sequence). CDR3 DNA: TGTGCCAGCAGCTCTACTAGCGGCGAGCAGTACTTC. This gives the protein CASSSTSGEQYF.

This chain uses TRBV6-1 with TRBJ1-2, with D maybe TRBD1 (5 bases). The germline gives CDR1 MNHNS, CDR2 SASEGT. V lost 4 bases to trimming and J lost 4 bases, with 13 bases between them. The CDR3 is 14 amino acids. The CDR3 DNA sequence: TGTGCCAGCAGTGCCCCGGGACGTGCCTATGGCTACACCTTC. As protein: CASSAPGRAYGYTF.

Only one count was recorded for this clone. The chain uses TRBV14 and TRBJ2-1, with 8 positions matching TRBD2. Trimming took 0 bases from V and 3 from J; bases not matched to a gene: 1. This CDR3 has 15 amino acids. Germline V lookup: CDR1 SGHDN, CDR2 FVKESK. CDR3 sequence reads: CASSQEGLGYNEQFF. The CDR3 DNA follows: TGTGCCAGCAGCCAAGAGGGACTAGGCTACAATGAGCAGTTCTTC.